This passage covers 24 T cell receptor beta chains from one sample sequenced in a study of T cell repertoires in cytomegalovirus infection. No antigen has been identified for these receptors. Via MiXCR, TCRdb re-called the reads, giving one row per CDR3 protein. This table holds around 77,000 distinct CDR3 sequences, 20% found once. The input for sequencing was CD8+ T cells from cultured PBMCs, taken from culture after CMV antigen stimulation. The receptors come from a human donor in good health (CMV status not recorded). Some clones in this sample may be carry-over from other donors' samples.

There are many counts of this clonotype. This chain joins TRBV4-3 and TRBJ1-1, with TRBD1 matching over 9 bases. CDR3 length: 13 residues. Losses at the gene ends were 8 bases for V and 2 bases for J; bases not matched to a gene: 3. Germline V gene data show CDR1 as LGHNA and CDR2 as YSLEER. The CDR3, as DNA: TGCGCCAGCGGACAGGGGAGAAACACTGAAGCTTTCTTT. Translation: CASGQGRNTEAFF.

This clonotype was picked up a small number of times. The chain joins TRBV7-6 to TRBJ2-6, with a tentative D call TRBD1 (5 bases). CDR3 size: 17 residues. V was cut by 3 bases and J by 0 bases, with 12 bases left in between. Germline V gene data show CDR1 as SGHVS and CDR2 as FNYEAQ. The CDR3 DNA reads TGTGCCAGCAGCTTTGACAGAAAAAACTCTGGGGCCAACGTCCTGACTTTC. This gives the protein CASSFDRKNSGANVLTF.

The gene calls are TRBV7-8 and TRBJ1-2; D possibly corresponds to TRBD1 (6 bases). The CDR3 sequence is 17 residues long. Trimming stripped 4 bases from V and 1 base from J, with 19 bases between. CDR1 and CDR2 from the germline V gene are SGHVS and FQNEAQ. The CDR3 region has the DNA TGTGCCAGCAGCTCAGGTCTACACAGGGTAGATAACTATGGCTACACCTTC. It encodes CASSSGLHRVDNYGYTF.

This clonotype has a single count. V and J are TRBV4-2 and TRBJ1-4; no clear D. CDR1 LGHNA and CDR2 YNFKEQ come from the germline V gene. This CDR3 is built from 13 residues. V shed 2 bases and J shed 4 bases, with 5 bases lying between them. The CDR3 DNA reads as TGTGCCAGCAGCCAAACCCTTAATGAAAAACTGTTTTTT. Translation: CASSQTLNEKLFF.

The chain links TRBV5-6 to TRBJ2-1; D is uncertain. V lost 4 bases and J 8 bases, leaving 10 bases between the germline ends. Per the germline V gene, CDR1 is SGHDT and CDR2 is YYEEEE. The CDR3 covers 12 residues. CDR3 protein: CASSHTPYEQFF. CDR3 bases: TGTGCCAGCAGCCATACTCCTTATGAGCAGTTCTTC.

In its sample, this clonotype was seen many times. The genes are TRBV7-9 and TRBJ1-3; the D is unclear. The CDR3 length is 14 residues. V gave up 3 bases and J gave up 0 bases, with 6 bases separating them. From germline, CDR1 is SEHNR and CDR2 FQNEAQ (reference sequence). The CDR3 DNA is TGTGCCAGCAGCTTTAGCGACTCTGGAAACACCATATATTTT. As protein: CASSFSDSGNTIYF. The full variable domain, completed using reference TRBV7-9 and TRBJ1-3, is DTGVSQNPRHKITKRGQNVTFRCDPISEHNRLYWYRQTLGQGPEFLTYFQNEAQLEKSRLLSDRFSAERPKGSFSTLEIQRTEQGDSAMYLCASSFSDSGNTIYFGEGSWLTVV.

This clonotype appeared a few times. In DNA form, the CDR3 reads TGCGCCAGCAGCCAAGATGTGGGACACTCGGGGGTTTTTGAAGGCTACACCTTC. This codes for CASSQDVGHSGVFEGYTF. V gene TRBV4-1 combines with J gene TRBJ1-2; D perhaps matches TRBD1 (6 bases). Germline-derived CDR1 and CDR2 are MGHRA and YSYEKL. Trimming took 0 bases from V and 8 from J, leaving 25 bases between them. The CDR3 contains 18 residues.

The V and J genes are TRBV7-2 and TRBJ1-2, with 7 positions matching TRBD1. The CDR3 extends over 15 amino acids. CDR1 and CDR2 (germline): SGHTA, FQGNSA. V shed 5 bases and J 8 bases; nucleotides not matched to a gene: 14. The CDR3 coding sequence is TGTGCCAGCAGCAACCGGGACAGCTTTTTGTACGGCTACACCTTC. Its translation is CASSNRDSFLYGYTF.

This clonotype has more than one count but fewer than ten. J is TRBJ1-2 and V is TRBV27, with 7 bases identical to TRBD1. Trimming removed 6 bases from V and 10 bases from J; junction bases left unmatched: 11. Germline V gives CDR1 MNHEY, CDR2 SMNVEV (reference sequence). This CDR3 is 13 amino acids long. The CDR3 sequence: CASSLTGTAHYTF. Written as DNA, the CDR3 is TGTGCCAGCAGCTTGACCGGGACAGCACACTACACCTTC.

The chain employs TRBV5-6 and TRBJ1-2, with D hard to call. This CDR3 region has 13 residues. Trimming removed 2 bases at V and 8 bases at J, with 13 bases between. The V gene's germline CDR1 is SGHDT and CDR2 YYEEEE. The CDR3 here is CASSFTVNRGYTF. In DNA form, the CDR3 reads TGTGCCAGCAGCTTTACCGTTAATCGAGGCTACACCTTC.

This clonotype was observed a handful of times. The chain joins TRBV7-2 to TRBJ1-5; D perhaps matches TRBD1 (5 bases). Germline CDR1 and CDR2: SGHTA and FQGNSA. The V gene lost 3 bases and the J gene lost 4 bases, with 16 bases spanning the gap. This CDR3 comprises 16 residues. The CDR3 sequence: CASSLGSRGANQPQHF. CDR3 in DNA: TGTGCCAGCAGCTTGGGGAGTAGAGGGGCTAATCAGCCCCAGCATTTT.

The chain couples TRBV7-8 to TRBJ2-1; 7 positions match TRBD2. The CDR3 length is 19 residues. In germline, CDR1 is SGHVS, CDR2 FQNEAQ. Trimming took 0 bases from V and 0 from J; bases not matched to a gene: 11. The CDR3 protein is CASSLAAGIAGFSYNEQFF. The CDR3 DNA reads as TGTGCCAGCAGCTTAGCGGCGGGGATAGCGGGTTTCTCCTACAATGAGCAGTTCTTC.

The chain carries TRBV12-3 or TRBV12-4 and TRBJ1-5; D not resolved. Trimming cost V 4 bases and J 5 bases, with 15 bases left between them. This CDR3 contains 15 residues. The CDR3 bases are TGTGCCAGCAGTTCGACACGGCGCTATCATCAGCCCCAGCATTTT. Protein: CASSSTRRYHQPQHF.

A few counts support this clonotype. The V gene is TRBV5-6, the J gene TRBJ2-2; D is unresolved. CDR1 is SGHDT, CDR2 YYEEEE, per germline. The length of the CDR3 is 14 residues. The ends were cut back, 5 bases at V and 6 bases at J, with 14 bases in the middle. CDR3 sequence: CASSGEVGSGELFF. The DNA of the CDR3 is TGTGCCAGCAGTGGAGAGGTTGGATCCGGGGAGCTGTTTTTT.

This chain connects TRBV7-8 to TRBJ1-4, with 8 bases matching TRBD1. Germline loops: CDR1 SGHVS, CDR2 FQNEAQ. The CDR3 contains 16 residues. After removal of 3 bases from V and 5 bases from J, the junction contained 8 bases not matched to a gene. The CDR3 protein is CASSFARTGPNEKLFF. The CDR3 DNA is TGTGCCAGCAGCTTCGCACGGACAGGGCCGAATGAAAAACTGTTTTTT.

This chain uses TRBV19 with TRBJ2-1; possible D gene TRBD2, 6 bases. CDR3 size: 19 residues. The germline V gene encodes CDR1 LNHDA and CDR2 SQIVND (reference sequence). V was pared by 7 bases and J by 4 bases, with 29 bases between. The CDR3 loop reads CASIANWGLPTPKYNEQFF. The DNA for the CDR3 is TGTGCCAGTATCGCGAACTGGGGACTTCCAACCCCTAAATACAATGAGCAGTTCTTC. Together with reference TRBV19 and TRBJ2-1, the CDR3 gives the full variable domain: DGGITQSPKYLFRKEGQNVTLSCEQNLNHDAMYWYRQDPGQGLRLIYYSQIVNDFQKGDIAEGYSVSREKKESFPLTVTSAQKNPTAFYLCASIANWGLPTPKYNEQFFGPGTRLTVL.

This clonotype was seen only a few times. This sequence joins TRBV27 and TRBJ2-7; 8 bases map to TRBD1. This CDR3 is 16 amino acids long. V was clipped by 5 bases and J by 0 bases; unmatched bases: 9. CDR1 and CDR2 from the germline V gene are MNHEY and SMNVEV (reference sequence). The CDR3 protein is CASSPSTGDRSYEQYF. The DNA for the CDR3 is TGTGCCAGCAGTCCGTCGACAGGGGACCGCTCCTACGAGCAGTACTTC.

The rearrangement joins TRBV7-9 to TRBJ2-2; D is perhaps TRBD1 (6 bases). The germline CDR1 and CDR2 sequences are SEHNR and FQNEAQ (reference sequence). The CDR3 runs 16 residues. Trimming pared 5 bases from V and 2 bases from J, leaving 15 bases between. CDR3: CASSPTGSVNTGELFF. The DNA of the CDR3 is TGTGCCAGCAGCCCTACAGGGAGCGTAAACACCGGGGAGCTGTTTTTT.

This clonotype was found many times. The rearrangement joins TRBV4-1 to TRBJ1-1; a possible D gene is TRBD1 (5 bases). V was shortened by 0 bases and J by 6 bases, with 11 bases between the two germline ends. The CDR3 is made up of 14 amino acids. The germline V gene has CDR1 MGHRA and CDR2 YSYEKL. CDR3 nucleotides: TGCGCCAGCAGCCAAGACCAGGGAGTACCTGAAGCTTTCTTT. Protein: CASSQDQGVPEAFF.

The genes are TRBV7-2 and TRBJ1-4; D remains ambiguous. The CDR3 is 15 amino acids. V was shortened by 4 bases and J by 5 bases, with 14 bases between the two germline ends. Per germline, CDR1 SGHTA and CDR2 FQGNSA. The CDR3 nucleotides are TGTGCCAGCAGCTGCTGTAGTTCTGGCAATGAAAAACTGTTTTTT. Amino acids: CASSCCSSGNEKLFF.

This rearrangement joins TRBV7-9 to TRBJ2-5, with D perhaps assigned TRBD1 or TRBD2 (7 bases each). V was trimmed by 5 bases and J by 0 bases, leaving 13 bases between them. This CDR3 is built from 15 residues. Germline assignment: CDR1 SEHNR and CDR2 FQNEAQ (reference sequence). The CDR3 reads CASSPPGGDQETQYF. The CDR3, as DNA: TGTGCCAGCAGCCCACCAGGGGGGGACCAAGAGACCCAGTACTTC.

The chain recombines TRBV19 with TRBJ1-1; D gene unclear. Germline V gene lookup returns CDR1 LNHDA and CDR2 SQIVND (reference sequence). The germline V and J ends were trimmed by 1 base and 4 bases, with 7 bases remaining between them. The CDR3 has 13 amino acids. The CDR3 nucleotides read TGTGCCAGTAGTATAGCCGGGTTCACTGAAGCTTTCTTT. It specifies CASSIAGFTEAFF.

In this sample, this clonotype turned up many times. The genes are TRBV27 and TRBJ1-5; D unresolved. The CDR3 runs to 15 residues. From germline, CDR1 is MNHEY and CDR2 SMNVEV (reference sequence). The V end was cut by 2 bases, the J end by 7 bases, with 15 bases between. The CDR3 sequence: CASSLVGIFQQPQHF. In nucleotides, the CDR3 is TGTGCCAGCAGTTTAGTAGGGATTTTCCAACAGCCCCAGCATTTT.

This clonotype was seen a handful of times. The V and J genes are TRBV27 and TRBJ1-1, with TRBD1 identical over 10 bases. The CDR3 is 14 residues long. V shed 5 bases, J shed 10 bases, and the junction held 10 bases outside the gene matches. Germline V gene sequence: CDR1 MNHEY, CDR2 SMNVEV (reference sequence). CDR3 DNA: TGTGCCAGCAGTCTCGCCGGGACAGGGGTTGGAGCTTTCTTT. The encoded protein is CASSLAGTGVGAFF.